This entry lists 30 T cell receptor beta chains sequenced from one sample in a study of cytomegalovirus exposure and HLA in healthy donors. A multiplex PCR was run with 60 Vbeta primers and 13 Jbeta primers. This table comes from immunoSEQ multiplex PCR, and its TCRdb copy is limited to in-frame clones, with some not included. Of 75,000 to 95,000 clones in the sample, approximately 84% are singletons; the top ten hold around 5.2%. The material sequenced was PBMCs. Every receptor here comes from a woman aged 18-29 years in good health and CMV-seropositive.

The chain has TRBV29-1 and TRBJ1-1, with D possibly matching TRBD1 (6 bases). Germline loops: CDR1 SQVTM, CDR2 ANQGSEA. CDR3 length: 13 residues. With 5 bases removed from V and 5 bases from J, the gap between germline ends came to 15 bases. CDR3 sequence reads: CSVCRGPGTEAFF. The CDR3 bases are TGCAGCGTTTGCAGGGGTCCTGGGACTGAAGCTTTCTTT.

The rearrangement uses TRBV7-2 and TRBJ2-7; TRBD2 might be the D (7 bases). Trimming cost V 1 base and J 7 bases, with 17 bases left between them. The CDR3 runs to 15 residues. Germline CDR1 is SGHTA and CDR2 is FQGNSA. CDR3 nucleotides: TGTGCCAGCAGCTTAGAAGGGGGGGGCACCCTTGAGCAGTACTTC. Translating it yields CASSLEGGGTLEQYF.

J is TRBJ2-4 and V is TRBV4-1, with D perhaps matching TRBD1 (5 bases). Germline V gene sequence: CDR1 MGHRA, CDR2 YSYEKL. This CDR3 region has 14 residues. V dropped 2 bases and J dropped 6 bases, with 11 bases sitting between them. This chain's CDR3 is CASSQPGQGNIQYF. The CDR3 DNA sequence: TGCGCCAGCAGCCAACCTGGTCAGGGAAACATTCAGTACTTC.

This rearrangement joins TRBV28 to TRBJ1-2, with D possibly TRBD1 on 5 matching bases. Trimming removed 7 bases from V and 4 bases from J, with 13 bases in between. The CDR3 has 13 amino acids. CDR1 is MDHEN, CDR2 SYDVKM, per germline. The CDR3 loop reads CASKVQGTYGYTF. The CDR3 DNA follows: TGTGCCAGCAAGGTTCAGGGTACCTATGGCTACACCTTC.

The V call is TRBV4-2, the J call TRBJ2-2; 10 nucleotides align to TRBD2. Germline CDR1 reads LGHNA; CDR2 reads YNFKEQ. The CDR3 is 15 amino acids. Germline trimming cut 3 bases from V and 6 bases from J; bases unmatched to any gene: 4. As DNA, the CDR3 is TGTGCCAGCAGCCAGCAACTAGCGGGATCCGGGGAGCTGTTTTTT. Amino acids: CASSQQLAGSGELFF.

A single count supports this clone. CDR3 DNA sequence: TGTGCCAGCAGTCGACTAGCGGGTAGCTCTGGGGCCAACGTCCTGACTTTC. Amino acids: CASSRLAGSSGANVLTF. The chain uses TRBV27 and TRBJ2-6, with 10 bases lining up with TRBD2. With V trimmed by 5 bases and J by 0 bases, 4 bases remained unmatched. This CDR3 region has 17 residues. In germline, CDR1 is MNHEY, CDR2 SMNVEV (reference sequence).

The V and J genes are TRBV5-1 and TRBJ2-2; D remains unclear. This CDR3 has 15 residues. Germline-derived CDR1 and CDR2 are SGHRS and YFSETQ. Trimming took off 1 base at V and 4 bases at J, with 11 bases between the two ends. The CDR3 here is CASSLLSSFTGELFF. The CDR3 DNA follows: TGCGCCAGCAGCTTGTTGTCTAGTTTCACCGGGGAGCTGTTTTTT.

This clone was seen only a few times. The chain combines TRBV29-1 with TRBJ1-1; the D gene is possibly TRBD1 (5 bases). In germline, CDR1 is SQVTM, CDR2 ANQGSEA. CDR3 length: 13 residues. V gave up 4 bases and J gave up 0 bases, with 9 bases separating them. In nucleotides, the CDR3 is TGCAGCGTTGCAGACAGTATGAACACTGAAGCTTTCTTT. It is translated as CSVADSMNTEAFF.

The chain recombines TRBV6-7 with TRBJ2-2, with 9 bases lining up with TRBD1. TRBV6-7 is given ORF status, its function remaining uncertain. CDR3 size: 15 residues. Losses at the gene ends were 7 bases for V and 3 bases for J; bases not matched to a gene: 6. The CDR3 nucleotides are TGTGCCAGCACCTGGGACAGGGCTTACACCGGGGAGCTGTTTTTT. It yields the protein CASTWDRAYTGELFF.

Here the CDR3 reads CASSLLAGDKETQYF. As DNA, the CDR3 is TGTGCCAGCAGTTTACTAGCGGGGGATAAGGAGACCCAGTACTTC. The V call is TRBV27, the J call TRBJ2-5; 10 bases map to TRBD2. The germline V gene encodes CDR1 MNHEY and CDR2 SMNVEV (reference sequence). J was trimmed by 5 bases and V by 2 bases; bases with no gene match: 5. This CDR3 contains 15 residues.

V usage is TRBV6-5 and J usage is TRBJ2-2; no firm D call. Per the germline V gene, CDR1 is MNHEY and CDR2 is SVGAGI. The CDR3 runs to 13 residues. V lost 7 bases and J lost 6, with 12 bases in between. The CDR3 loop is CASTQTGSGELFF. DNA of the CDR3: TGTGCCAGCACCCAGACGGGTTCCGGGGAGCTGTTTTTT.

V usage is TRBV6-5 and J usage is TRBJ1-2; 7 bases are shared with TRBD1. The CDR3 has 15 residues. The J segment lost 7 bases and the V segment lost 3 bases, leaving 11 bases of the junction unmatched. Germline V CDR1 and CDR2: MNHEY, SVGAGI. The CDR3 bases are TGTGCCAGCAGTTATTCCCCTTCGACAGGGAGTGGCTACACCTTC. Translation gives CASSYSPSTGSGYTF.

This rearrangement joins TRBV28 to TRBJ2-2; no clear D. The CDR3 consists of 14 residues. V lost 5 bases and J lost 6, with 13 bases in between. Germline V lookup: CDR1 MDHEN, CDR2 SYDVKM. CDR3 DNA sequence: TGTGCCAGCAGTCGGAGCTATGCGCCCGGGGAGCTGTTTTTT. Its translation: CASSRSYAPGELFF.

The chain combines TRBV7-8 with TRBJ1-6; tentative D call: TRBD1 (6 bases). Germline CDR1 SGHVS, CDR2 FQNEAQ. Trimming shortened V by 6 bases and J by 0 bases, and 18 bases separated the two germline ends. CDR3 length: 18 amino acids. This chain's CDR3 is CASRSPGHLSSYNSPLHF. For the CDR3, the DNA is TGTGCCAGCAGATCCCCGGGACACCTAAGCTCCTATAATTCACCCCTCCACTTT.

The chain is built from TRBV28 and TRBJ2-7; D call uncertain. Germline CDR1 MDHEN, CDR2 SYDVKM. Trimming stripped 2 bases from V and 2 bases from J, with 7 bases between. The CDR3 runs 13 residues. This chain's CDR3 is CASSLNGPYEQYF. The CDR3, as DNA: TGTGCCAGCAGTTTAAATGGCCCCTACGAGCAGTACTTC. Supplemented by reference TRBV28 and TRBJ2-7, the full variable domain reads DVKVTQSSRYLVKRTGEKVFLECVQDMDHENMFWYRQDPGLGLRLIYFSYDVKMKEKGDIPEGYSVSREKKERFSLILESASTNQTSMYLCASSLNGPYEQYFGPGTRLTVT.

The V call is TRBV6-1, the J call TRBJ1-4, with TRBD1 matching over 9 bases. The CDR3 is 14 residues long. Germline V gene sequence: CDR1 MNHNS, CDR2 SASEGT. V shed 6 bases, J shed 8 bases, and the junction held 7 bases outside the gene matches. The CDR3 reads CASSLGQGGEKLFF. The CDR3 DNA sequence: TGTGCCAGCAGCTTGGGACAGGGAGGAGAAAAACTGTTTTTT.

This rearrangement joins TRBV27 to TRBJ2-7; D is undetermined. The V end lost 0 bases, the J end lost 4 bases, and 7 bases lay between the germline ends. Per germline, CDR1 MNHEY and CDR2 SMNVEV (reference sequence). The CDR3 has 13 residues. CDR3 protein: CASSLSFRYEQYF. CDR3 nucleotide sequence: TGTGCCAGCAGTTTATCCTTTCGGTACGAGCAGTACTTC.

The V gene is TRBV5-5, the J gene TRBJ1-2; the D gene is possibly TRBD1 (6 bases). Germline assignment: CDR1 SGHKS and CDR2 YYEKEE (reference sequence). Trimming left V 4 bases short and J 5 bases short, with 21 bases between. This CDR3 is built from 16 residues. For the CDR3, the DNA is TGTGCCAGCAGCGGGGGACACCCCCGGATTCTATATGGCTACACCTTC. Its translation is CASSGGHPRILYGYTF. The variable domain in full, with the rest retrieved from reference TRBV5-5 and TRBJ1-2, is DAGVTQSPTHLIKTRGQQVTLRCSPISGHKSVSWYQQVLGQGPQFIFQYYEKEERGRGNFPDRFSARQFPNYSSELNVNALLLGDSALYLCASSGGHPRILYGYTFGSGTRLTVV.

This chain connects TRBV7-9 to TRBJ2-2; TRBD1 agrees at 9 bases. CDR3 length equals 14 residues. The ends lost 6 bases at V and 5 bases at J; junction bases unmatched: 4. Germline V gene data show CDR1 as SEHNR and CDR2 as FQNEAQ (reference sequence). Written as DNA, the CDR3 is TGTGCCAGCAGACGGACAGGGGAAACCGGGGAGCTGTTTTTT. This codes for CASRRTGETGELFF.

The V gene is TRBV9, the J gene TRBJ2-1, with 8 bases identical to TRBD2. Germline values: CDR1 SGDLS, CDR2 YYNGEE. The CDR3 has 16 amino acids. J was trimmed by 3 bases and V by 3 bases; bases with no gene match: 8. The CDR3 DNA sequence: TGTGCCAGCAGCGGGAGTTATAGCGGGAACTACAATGAGCAGTTCTTC. It yields the protein CASSGSYSGNYNEQFF.

The chain links TRBV2 to TRBJ2-1; D uncertain. The CDR3 length is 15 residues. The germline CDR1 and CDR2 sequences are SNHLY and FYNNEI. Trimming left V 3 bases short and J 4 bases short, with 13 bases between. CDR3 in DNA: TGTGCCAGCAGTGATTATGGGCAGAAGTACAATGAGCAGTTCTTC. This translates into CASSDYGQKYNEQFF.

This clone was counted once. Other DNA sequences from this sample encode an identical CDR3 as well. The chain recombines TRBV19 with TRBJ2-7; TRBD1 aligns across 8 bases. The CDR3 has 15 residues. The junction had 4 bases not matched to a gene; V was cut back by 3 bases and J by 0 bases. CDR1 is LNHDA and CDR2 is SQIVND in the germline V gene (reference sequence). The CDR3 loop reads CASSIGQGYSYEQYF. The CDR3 DNA follows: TGTGCCAGTAGTATCGGACAGGGCTACTCCTACGAGCAGTACTTC.

The chain recombines TRBV29-1 with TRBJ2-1; D may be TRBD1 (6 bases). Germline V gene lookup returns CDR1 SQVTM and CDR2 ANQGSEA. The V and J ends lost 2 bases and 4 bases respectively, with 12 bases between them. The CDR3 is 14 residues long. The CDR3 DNA is TGCAGCGTTGAAACAGGGTTCCTGTACAATGAGCAGTTCTTC. Its protein product is CSVETGFLYNEQFF.

V is TRBV25-1 and J is TRBJ2-7, with TRBD1 matching over 7 bases. CDR1 is MGHDK, CDR2 SYGVNS, per germline. V gave up 5 bases and J gave up 5 bases; unmatched junction bases: 15. The CDR3 has 16 residues. The DNA for the CDR3 is TGTGCCAGCAGTCCAGGGGAGACAGGGAATGTTGACGAGCAGTACTTC. This sequence encodes CASSPGETGNVDEQYF.

This clone appeared a few times. The gene calls are TRBV28 and TRBJ2-7; no definite D call. The V end was cut by 6 bases, the J end by 4 bases, with 10 bases between. CDR1 is MDHEN, CDR2 SYDVKM, per germline. The CDR3 loop spans 12 amino acids. CDR3 protein: CASRPGYYEQYF. The CDR3 nucleotides are TGTGCCAGCAGGCCGGGTTATTACGAGCAGTACTTC.

The chain couples TRBV29-1 to TRBJ1-2, with 8 bases lining up with TRBD1. Germline V gene lookup returns CDR1 SQVTM and CDR2 ANQGSEA. The CDR3 loop spans 12 amino acids. Trimming took 7 bases from V and 2 from J; bases not matched to a gene: 3. CDR3 coding DNA: TGCAGCGCCGACAGGGGAAACTATGGCTACACCTTC. Protein product: CSADRGNYGYTF.

A note on this clone: Sequence at one end of the junction differs from germline and may be a read error. The genes are TRBV5-6 and TRBJ2-1; TRBD2 is a possible D gene (6 bases). Germline V gives CDR1 SGHDT, CDR2 YYEEEE. The CDR3 consists of 18 residues. CDR3 amino acids: CAISLIGRMYLNYNEQFF. Written as DNA, the CDR3 is TGTGCCATCAGCTTGATTGGGAGGATGTACCTAAACTACAATGAGCAGTTCTTC.

This clone was detected only a few times. This chain joins TRBV6-4 and TRBJ2-3; 9 bases fit TRBD2. Germline V gene sequence: CDR1 MRHNA, CDR2 SNTAGT. The CDR3 has 16 amino acids. V gave up 0 bases and J gave up 3 bases; unmatched junction bases: 4. CDR3 region: CASSDSRGGATDTQYF. CDR3 bases: TGTGCCAGCAGTGACTCTCGCGGGGGGGCTACAGATACGCAGTATTTT.

In this sample, this clone turned up a few times. The V and J genes are TRBV5-1 and TRBJ2-5, with D possibly matching TRBD2 (7 bases). In germline, CDR1 is SGHRS, CDR2 YFSETQ. The CDR3 covers 16 residues. Trimming left V 6 bases short and J 1 base short, with 19 bases between. In DNA, the CDR3 is TGCGCCAGCACCAGATCTGCGGGGGCACTCCAAGAGACCCAGTACTTC. Translated, it gives CASTRSAGALQETQYF. Drawing the rest from reference TRBV5-1 and TRBJ2-5, the complete variable domain is KAGVTQTPRYLIKTRGQQVTLSCSPISGHRSVSWYQQTPGQGLQFLFEYFSETQRNKGNFPGRFSGRQFSNSRSEMNVSTLELGDSALYLCASTRSAGALQETQYFGPGTRLLVL.

The chain joins TRBV10-3 to TRBJ1-2, with D possibly TRBD1 on 6 matching bases. V was cut by 4 bases and J by 7 bases, with 10 bases left in between. The germline gives CDR1 ENHRY, CDR2 SYGVKD. This CDR3 is 12 amino acids long. The CDR3 sequence is CAISARGRGYTF. As DNA, the CDR3 is TGTGCCATCAGTGCCAGGGGACGTGGCTACACCTTC.